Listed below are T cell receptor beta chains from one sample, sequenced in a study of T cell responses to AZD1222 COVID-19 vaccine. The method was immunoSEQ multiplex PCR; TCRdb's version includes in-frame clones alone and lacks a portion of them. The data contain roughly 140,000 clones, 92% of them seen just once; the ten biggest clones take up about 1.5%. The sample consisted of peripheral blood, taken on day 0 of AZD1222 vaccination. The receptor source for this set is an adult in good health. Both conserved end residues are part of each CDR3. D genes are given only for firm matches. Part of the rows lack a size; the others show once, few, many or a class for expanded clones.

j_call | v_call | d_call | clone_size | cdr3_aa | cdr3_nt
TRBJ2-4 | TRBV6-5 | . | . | CASKLGPIENIQYF | TGTGCCAGCAAGCTAGGACCCATAGAAAACATTCAGTACTTC
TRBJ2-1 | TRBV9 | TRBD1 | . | CASSVVGTGSYNEQFF | TGTGCCAGCAGCGTAGTTGGGACAGGGTCCTACAATGAGCAGTTCTTC
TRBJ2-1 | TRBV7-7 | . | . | CASSLGVGWDEQFF | TGTGCCAGCAGCTTAGGGGTAGGTTGGGATGAGCAGTTCTTC
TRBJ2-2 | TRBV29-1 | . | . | CSARTPNTGELFF | TGCAGCGCCAGGACACCGAACACCGGGGAGCTGTTTTTT
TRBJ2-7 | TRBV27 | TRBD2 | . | CASSLSSTSGVPYEQYF | TGTGCCAGCAGTTTATCGTCGACTAGCGGGGTACCCTACGAGCAGTACTTC
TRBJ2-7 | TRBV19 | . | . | CASSMGDGYEQYF | TGTGCCAGTAGTATGGGGGACGGATACGAGCAGTACTTC
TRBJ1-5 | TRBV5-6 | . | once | CASSHRNRGNQPQHF | TGTGCCAGCAGCCACCGGAATAGAGGCAATCAGCCCCAGCATTTT
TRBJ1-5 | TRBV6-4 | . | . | CASSGLEGQLYGQPQHF | TGTGCCAGCAGTGGTTTGGAGGGTCAATTATATGGTCAGCCCCAGCATTTT
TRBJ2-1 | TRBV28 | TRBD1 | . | CASSPGDRDNEQFF | TGTGCCAGCAGCCCTGGGGACAGGGACAATGAGCAGTTCTTC
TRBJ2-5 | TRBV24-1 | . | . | CATSDSDKETQYF | TGTGCCACCAGTGATTCGGATAAAGAGACCCAGTACTTC
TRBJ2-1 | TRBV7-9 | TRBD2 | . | CASSSGLAGQQGYNEQFF | TGTGCCAGCAGCTCGGGACTAGCGGGACAGCAGGGCTACAATGAGCAGTTCTTC
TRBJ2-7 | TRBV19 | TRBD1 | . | CASSINGDRVSYEQYF | TGTGCCAGTAGTATAAATGGGGACAGGGTCTCCTACGAGCAGTACTTC
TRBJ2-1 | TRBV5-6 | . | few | CASSLNEGASYNEQFF | TGTGCCAGCAGCTTGAACGAGGGCGCTTCCTACAATGAGCAGTTCTTC
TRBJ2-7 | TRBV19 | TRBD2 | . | CASSLTSGSSYEQYF | TGTGCCAGTAGCCTAACTAGCGGGAGTTCCTACGAGCAGTACTTC
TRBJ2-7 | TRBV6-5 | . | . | CASSSTGFYEQYF | TGTGCCAGCAGTTCTACAGGGTTCTACGAGCAGTACTTC
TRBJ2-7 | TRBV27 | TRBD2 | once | CASSPLGTSGRAFRSYEQYF | TGTGCCAGCAGTCCCCTCGGGACTAGCGGGAGGGCCTTTCGTTCCTACGAGCAGTACTTC
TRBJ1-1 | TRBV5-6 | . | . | CASSLWQYTEAFF | TGTGCCAGCAGCTTGTGGCAGTACACTGAAGCTTTCTTT
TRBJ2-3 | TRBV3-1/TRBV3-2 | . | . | CASSQVDGTSYGTDTQYF | TGTGCCAGCAGCCAAGTCGACGGCACTAGCTACGGCACAGATACGCAGTATTTT
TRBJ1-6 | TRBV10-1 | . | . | CASSEWAGGSPLHF | TGCGCCAGCAGTGAATGGGCAGGTGGATCACCCCTCCACTTT
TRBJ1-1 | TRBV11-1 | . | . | CASTRQGLNTEAFF | TGTGCCAGCACCCGTCAGGGTCTGAACACTGAAGCTTTCTTT